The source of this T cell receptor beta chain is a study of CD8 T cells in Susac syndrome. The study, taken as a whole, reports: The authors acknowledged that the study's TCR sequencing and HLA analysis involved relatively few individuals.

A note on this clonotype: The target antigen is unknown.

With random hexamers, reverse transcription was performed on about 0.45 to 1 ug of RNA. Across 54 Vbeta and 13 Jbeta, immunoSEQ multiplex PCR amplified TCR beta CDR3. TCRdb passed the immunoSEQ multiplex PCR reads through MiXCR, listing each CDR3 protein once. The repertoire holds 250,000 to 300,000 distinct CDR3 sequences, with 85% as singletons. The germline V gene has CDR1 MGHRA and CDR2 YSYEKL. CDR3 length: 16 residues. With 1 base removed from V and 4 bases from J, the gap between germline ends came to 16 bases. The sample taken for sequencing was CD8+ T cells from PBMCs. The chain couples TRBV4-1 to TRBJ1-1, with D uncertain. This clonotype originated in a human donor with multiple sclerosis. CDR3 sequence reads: CASSQAREWRSTEAFF. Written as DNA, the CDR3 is TGCGCCAGCAGCCAAGCCCGTGAATGGAGGAGCACTGAAGCTTTCTTT.